This passage covers 32 T cell receptor beta chains from one sample sequenced in a study of cytomegalovirus exposure and HLA in healthy donors. In the PCR, 60 Vbeta and 13 Jbeta primers were used. The repertoire was sequenced with immunoSEQ multiplex PCR; TCRdb's copy has only in-frame clones and lacks some. This sample carries 55,000 to 80,000 clones, about two thirds of them seen once, and the ten largest clones take just over 2%. The sample was PBMCs. These receptors were collected from a woman aged 30 to 39 in good health and CMV-seronegative.

The chain links TRBV27 to TRBJ1-6; no clear D gene. Per the germline V gene, CDR1 is MNHEY and CDR2 is SMNVEV (reference sequence). This CDR3 has 13 residues. V was trimmed by 3 bases and J by 10 bases, leaving 10 bases between them. The CDR3: CASSFSFNSPLHF. CDR3 nucleotides: TGTGCCAGCAGTTTCAGTTTCAACTCACCCCTCCACTTT.

V is TRBV2 and J is TRBJ1-5; possibly TRBD1 for D (5 bases). V dropped 6 bases and J dropped 5 bases, with 11 bases sitting between them. The CDR3 runs 13 residues. Germline loops: CDR1 SNHLY, CDR2 FYNNEI. In DNA form, the CDR3 reads TGTGCCAGCAGACTTCAGGGCGATCAGCCCCAGCATTTT. This encodes CASRLQGDQPQHF.

The genes are TRBV2 and TRBJ1-5, with D maybe TRBD1 (6 bases). CDR1 and CDR2 (germline): SNHLY, FYNNEI. Trimming left V 5 bases short and J 3 bases short, with 11 bases between. The CDR3 length is 14 residues. The CDR3 coding sequence is TGTGCCAGCAGTAAGGACAGTTCCAATCAGCCCCAGCATTTT. Its translation: CASSKDSSNQPQHF. Full variable domain (rest looked up from reference TRBV2 and TRBJ1-5): EPEVTQTPSHQVTQMGQEVILRCVPISNHLYFYWYRQILGQKVEFLVSFYNNEISEKSEIFDDQFSVERPDGSNFTLKIRSTKLEDSAMYFCASSKDSSNQPQHFGDGTRLSIL.

The rearrangement uses TRBV9 and TRBJ2-2; possibly TRBD1 for D (6 bases). V lost 0 bases to trimming and J lost 4 bases, with 10 bases between them. CDR1 is SGDLS, CDR2 YYNGEE, per germline. The CDR3 has 15 amino acids. This CDR3 reads CASSVGTVGTGELFF. The CDR3 bases are TGTGCCAGCAGCGTAGGGACAGTGGGCACCGGGGAGCTGTTTTTT. Full variable domain (rest looked up from reference TRBV9 and TRBJ2-2): DSGVTQTPKHLITATGQRVTLRCSPRSGDLSVYWYQQSLDQGLQFLIQYYNGEERAKGNILERFSAQQFPDLHSELNLSSLELGDSALYFCASSVGTVGTGELFFGEGSRLTVL.

The chain combines TRBV5-5 with TRBJ2-3, with D maybe TRBD2 (5 bases). V lost 4 bases, J lost 0 bases, and 15 bases lay in between. The CDR3 sequence is 16 residues long. Germline V gene sequence: CDR1 SGHKS, CDR2 YYEKEE (reference sequence). The DNA of the CDR3 is TGTGCCAGCAGCAGCCAAGGGCGGGCTAGCACAGATACGCAGTATTTT. Translated, it gives CASSSQGRASTDTQYF.

This chain connects TRBV11-3 to TRBJ2-2; TRBD1 matches 7 bases. The V gene's germline CDR1 is SGHNT and CDR2 YENEEA. V gave up 5 bases and J gave up 5 bases; unmatched junction bases: 11. The CDR3 is 16 residues long. CDR3 sequence (DNA): TGTGCCAGCAGCGTAGGAACAGGGGTATGGACCGGGGAGCTGTTTTTT. It codes for CASSVGTGVWTGELFF.

On this clone itself: Other DNA sequences in this specimen translate into the identical CDR3. The chain employs TRBV5-1 and TRBJ1-1; TRBD1 agrees at 8 bases. The V and J ends lost 7 bases and 2 bases, in that order; junction bases with no gene match: 7. Germline V gene sequence: CDR1 SGHRS, CDR2 YFSETQ. This CDR3 has 14 amino acids. CDR3 sequence reads: CASGPGGANTEAFF. The CDR3 region has the DNA TGCGCCAGCGGTCCAGGGGGCGCCAACACTGAAGCTTTCTTT.

This clone has only a few counts. The chain recombines TRBV6-5 with TRBJ2-2; a possible D gene is TRBD1 (5 bases). V was trimmed by 2 bases and J by 1 base, leaving 5 bases between them. This CDR3 spans 14 amino acids. Germline-derived CDR1 and CDR2 are MNHEY and SVGAGI. The CDR3 spells CASSYRGNTGELFF. CDR3 DNA sequence: TGTGCCAGCAGTTACAGGGGGAACACCGGGGAGCTGTTTTTT.

This chain connects TRBV6-1 to TRBJ2-1, with 8 bases identical to TRBD2. Germline V lookup: CDR1 MNHNS, CDR2 SASEGT. This CDR3 is built from 14 residues. Trimming took 6 bases from V and 2 from J; bases not matched to a gene: 3. CDR3 loop: CASSLLAAYNEQFF. In DNA, the CDR3 is TGTGCCAGCAGCCTACTAGCGGCCTACAATGAGCAGTTCTTC.

The rearrangement uses TRBV10-3 and TRBJ2-1, with 9 bases that match TRBD1. Germline CDR1 and CDR2: ENHRY and SYGVKD. This CDR3 contains 14 residues. V lost 6 bases and J lost 7; bases outside the gene matches: 7. CDR3 in amino acids: CAISSDRGYNEQFF. The CDR3, as DNA: TGTGCCATCAGCTCCGACAGGGGGTATAATGAGCAGTTCTTC.

This clone has just a few counts. Mismatch with germline at one junction end may stem from a read error. The sample contains more than one DNA sequence encoding this CDR3. The chain recombines TRBV6-5 with TRBJ2-1; D might be TRBD1 (5 bases). The CDR3 is made up of 12 amino acids. CDR1 MNHEY and CDR2 SVGAGI come from the germline V gene. CDR3 sequence: CASRASYNEQFF. The CDR3, as DNA: TGCGCCAGCAGGGCTTCCTACAATGAGCAGTTCTTC.

Regarding this clone: The same CDR3 can be traced to other DNA sequences in this sample. This chain uses TRBV19 with TRBJ1-5; weak D call: TRBD1 (5 bases). The CDR3 covers 13 residues. CDR1 is LNHDA and CDR2 is SQIVND in the germline V gene (reference sequence). V shed 4 bases and J shed 3 bases, with 7 bases lying between them. The CDR3 loop is CASSTGVNQPQHF. CDR3 nucleotide sequence: TGTGCCAGTAGTACGGGGGTCAATCAGCCCCAGCATTTT.

This chain links TRBV7-2 with TRBJ2-1, with D perhaps matching TRBD2 (7 bases). The CDR3 runs to 14 residues. Germline CDR1 reads SGHTA; CDR2 reads FQGNSA. Trimming cost V 7 bases and J 3 bases, with 13 bases left between them. The CDR3 protein is CASKGGAVYNEQFF. DNA of the CDR3: TGTGCCAGCAAGGGGGGGGCCGTCTACAATGAGCAGTTCTTC.

The chain recombines TRBV2 with TRBJ1-4; D remains unclear. Looked up from germline, CDR1 is SNHLY and CDR2 is FYNNEI. The CDR3 is 17 residues long. Trimming cost V 5 bases and J 0 bases, with 16 bases left between them. The CDR3 reads CASSPGEGYATNEKLFF. For the CDR3, the DNA is TGTGCCAGCAGTCCCGGGGAGGGCTACGCAACTAATGAAAAACTGTTTTTT. The full variable domain, in which reference TRBV2 and TRBJ1-4 provide the parts outside the CDR3, is EPEVTQTPSHQVTQMGQEVILRCVPISNHLYFYWYRQILGQKVEFLVSFYNNEISEKSEIFDDQFSVERPDGSNFTLKIRSTKLEDSAMYFCASSPGEGYATNEKLFFGSGTQLSVL.

V gene TRBV5-6 combines with J gene TRBJ2-7; D gene uncertain. The CDR3 runs to 13 residues. CDR1 is SGHDT and CDR2 is YYEEEE in the germline V gene. The germline V and J ends were trimmed by 7 bases and 0 bases, with 11 bases remaining between them. As DNA, the CDR3 is TGTGCCAGCGGAGAAACTTACTCCTACGAGCAGTACTTC. This codes for CASGETYSYEQYF.

Turning to this clone: Other DNA sequences from this sample encode an identical CDR3 as well. The genes are TRBV5-5 and TRBJ1-5, with 8 bases that match TRBD1. The length of the CDR3 is 15 residues. With V trimmed by 5 bases and J by 5 bases, 9 bases remained unmatched. Germline V gives CDR1 SGHKS, CDR2 YYEKEE (reference sequence). The CDR3 spells CASRLGQAADQPQHF. The CDR3 DNA reads TGTGCCAGCAGACTGGGACAGGCAGCCGATCAGCCCCAGCATTTT.

This clone showed up just a few times. The chain has TRBV28 and TRBJ1-6, with D possibly matching TRBD1 (5 bases). Trimming left V 8 bases short and J 8 bases short, with 19 bases between. CDR3 length: 15 residues. Germline assignment: CDR1 MDHEN and CDR2 SYDVKM. In DNA, the CDR3 is TGTGCCAGCCTCTTCCCCCGGGGGGGGTATTCACCCCTCCACTTT. The encoded protein is CASLFPRGGYSPLHF. Full variable domain (rest looked up from reference TRBV28 and TRBJ1-6): DVKVTQSSRYLVKRTGEKVFLECVQDMDHENMFWYRQDPGLGLRLIYFSYDVKMKEKGDIPEGYSVSREKKERFSLILESASTNQTSMYLCASLFPRGGYSPLHFGNGTRLTVT.

The chain couples TRBV28 to TRBJ1-2; tentative D call: TRBD1 (5 bases). The germline gives CDR1 MDHEN, CDR2 SYDVKM. The CDR3 has 15 amino acids. The V gene lost 1 base and the J gene lost 6 bases, with 15 bases spanning the gap. The CDR3 region is CASSLSARGLNGYTF. The CDR3 DNA follows: TGTGCCAGCAGTTTATCCGCTCGGGGGTTGAATGGCTACACCTTC.

About this clone: A read error may account for a junction end that differs from germline. Other DNA sequences in the sample encode the same CDR3. The chain has TRBV10-1 and TRBJ1-2; possible D gene TRBD1, 6 bases. The CDR3 totals 15 residues. Germline V gene sequence: CDR1 WNHNN, CDR2 SYGVQD (reference sequence). CDR3 protein: CASSDSPRQEYGYTF. As DNA, the CDR3 is TGCGCCAGCAGTGATTCTCCTCGACAGGAGTATGGCTACACCTTT.

This chain links TRBV2 with TRBJ2-7; tentative D call: TRBD2 (6 bases). This CDR3 is built from 13 residues. The V gene lost 5 bases and the J gene lost 7 bases, with 15 bases spanning the gap. Germline V gene data show CDR1 as SNHLY and CDR2 as FYNNEI. The CDR3: CASSSDLRGEQYF. As DNA, the CDR3 is TGTGCCAGCAGTTCGGACCTCCGGGGGGAGCAGTACTTC.

This clone was observed a handful of times. One end of the junction varies from germline; a read error may be responsible. This chain's CDR3 is CACSLGPAYEQYF. In nucleotides, the CDR3 is TGTGCCTGCAGCCTGGGGCCGGCCTACGAGCAGTACTTC. V and J are TRBV7-8 and TRBJ2-7; the D gene is possibly TRBD1 (5 bases). Germline CDR1 and CDR2: SGHVS and FQNEAQ. This CDR3 has 13 amino acids. The full variable domain, in which reference TRBV7-8 and TRBJ2-7 provide the parts outside the CDR3, is GAGVSQSPRYKVAKRGQDVALRCDPISGHVSLFWYQQALGQGPEFLTYFQNEAQLDKSGLPSDRFFAERPEGSVSTLKIQRTQQEDSAVYLCACSLGPAYEQYFGPGTRLTVT.

This sequence joins TRBV9 and TRBJ2-7; D is perhaps TRBD1 (6 bases). V shed 2 bases and J shed 2 bases, with 11 bases lying between them. The CDR3 consists of 14 residues. Per the germline V gene, CDR1 is SGDLS and CDR2 is YYNGEE. In DNA form, the CDR3 reads TGTGCCAGCAGCGTCCGGGACACCGCCTACGAGCAGTACTTC. Residues: CASSVRDTAYEQYF.

This clone has only a few counts. Other nucleotide sequences in the sample specify the same CDR3. The chain carries TRBV9 and TRBJ2-7; D unresolved. CDR1 is SGDLS and CDR2 is YYNGEE in the germline V gene. The CDR3 length is 15 residues. The V gene lost 0 bases and the J gene lost 0 bases, with 10 bases spanning the gap. The CDR3: CASSVAPGFSYEQYF. The CDR3 DNA reads as TGTGCCAGCAGCGTAGCTCCCGGTTTCTCCTACGAGCAGTACTTC.

The rearrangement uses TRBV6-6 and TRBJ2-7; 10 positions agree with TRBD2. V lost 5 bases, J lost 6 bases, and 7 bases stayed unmatched. The CDR3 sequence is 14 residues long. Germline V gene sequence: CDR1 MNHNY, CDR2 SVGAGI (reference sequence). CDR3 region: CASSGLAALGEQYF. CDR3 DNA sequence: TGTGCCAGCAGTGGACTAGCGGCCCTCGGCGAGCAGTACTTC.

The chain has TRBV5-4 and TRBJ2-1, with D possibly matching TRBD2 (5 bases). Germline V gene data show CDR1 as SGHNT and CDR2 as YYREEE (reference sequence). V shed 0 bases and J shed 8 bases, with 15 bases lying between them. The CDR3 consists of 15 residues. CDR3 DNA: TGTGCCAGCAGCTTGGGGGTACTAGGCACGGATGAGCAGTTCTTC. Translating gives CASSLGVLGTDEQFF.

This rearrangement joins TRBV5-1 to TRBJ2-2; 16 bases are a match to TRBD2. This CDR3 comprises 18 residues. Germline V lookup: CDR1 SGHRS, CDR2 YFSETQ. Trimming cost V 4 bases and J 7 bases; bases outside gene matches: 10. CDR3: CASSTGTSGGVPGGELFF. The CDR3 nucleotides read TGCGCCAGCAGCACCGGGACTAGCGGGGGGGTTCCAGGCGGGGAGCTGTTTTTT.

This clone has more than one count but fewer than ten. The chain carries TRBV6-5 and TRBJ1-1, with D possibly being TRBD1 (6 bases). The CDR3 length is 11 residues. The V end lost 7 bases, the J end lost 11 bases, and 14 bases lay between the germline ends. CDR1 and CDR2 from the germline V gene are MNHEY and SVGAGI. Here the CDR3 reads CASNHGTRAFF. In DNA form, the CDR3 reads TGTGCCAGCAATCACGGGACAAGGGCTTTCTTT.

V and J are TRBV12-2 and TRBJ2-2; no DNA check was done on the table's D call, TRBD2. TRBV12-2 represents a pseudogene. This CDR3 region has 19 residues. CDR3 DNA: TGTGCAAGTCGCCCCCGAGAGGCGAAACTAGCGGAGATCACCGGGGAGCTGTTTTTT. Protein: CASRPREAKLAEITGELFF.

This clone was observed a single time. The V call is TRBV28, the J call TRBJ2-1; D not resolved. The CDR3 runs to 13 residues. Germline loops: CDR1 MDHEN, CDR2 SYDVKM. V dropped 2 bases and J dropped 4 bases, with 6 bases sitting between them. CDR3 bases: TGTGCCAGCAGTTTAATACAATACAATGAGCAGTTCTTC. Translated, it gives CASSLIQYNEQFF.

This clone showed up just a few times. The chain couples TRBV6-5 to TRBJ2-3; maybe TRBD1 (5 bases). This CDR3 spans 15 amino acids. Between the trimmed V and J ends, which lost 4 bases and 1 base, there was a span of 12 bases. The V gene's germline CDR1 is MNHEY and CDR2 SVGAGI. The CDR3 protein is CASSSSRAGTDTQYF. The CDR3 nucleotides are TGTGCCAGCAGTTCTTCCAGGGCTGGCACAGATACGCAGTATTTT.

J is TRBJ1-1 and V is TRBV6-1; D is ambiguous. The CDR3 consists of 12 residues. V shed 3 bases and J shed 4 bases, with 6 bases lying between them. The germline V gene encodes CDR1 MNHNS and CDR2 SASEGT. The CDR3, as DNA: TGTGCCAGCAGTGACAGATCCACTGAAGCTTTCTTT. Translated: CASSDRSTEAFF.

The rearrangement links TRBV6-5 to TRBJ2-2; TRBD2 agrees at 10 bases. V was clipped by 8 bases and J by 4 bases; unmatched bases: 1. Germline V lookup: CDR1 MNHEY, CDR2 SVGAGI. This CDR3 comprises 13 residues. The CDR3 loop reads CASQRGGTGELFF. Written as DNA, the CDR3 is TGTGCCAGCCAGCGGGGGGGCACCGGGGAGCTGTTTTTT.